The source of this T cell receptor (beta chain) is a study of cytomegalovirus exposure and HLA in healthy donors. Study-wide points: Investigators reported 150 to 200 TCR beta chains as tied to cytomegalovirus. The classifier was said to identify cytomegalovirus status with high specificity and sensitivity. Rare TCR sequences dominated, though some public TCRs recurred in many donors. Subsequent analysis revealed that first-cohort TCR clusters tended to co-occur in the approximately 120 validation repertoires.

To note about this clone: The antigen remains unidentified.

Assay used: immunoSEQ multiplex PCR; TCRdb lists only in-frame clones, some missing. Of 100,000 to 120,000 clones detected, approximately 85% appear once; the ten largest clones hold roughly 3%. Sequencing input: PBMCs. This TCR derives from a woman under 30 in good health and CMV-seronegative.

The CDR3 DNA reads TGCAGCGGCGGCAGGGGGTCCTACAATGAGCAGTTCTTC. Translation gives CSGGRGSYNEQFF. The chain combines TRBV29-1 with TRBJ2-1, with TRBD1 matching 7 bases. V trimming: 7 bases; J trimming: 1 base; junction bases outside the gene matches: 4. The CDR3 is 13 amino acids. Germline V gene sequence: CDR1 SQVTM, CDR2 ANQGSEA.